This T cell receptor beta chain was sequenced for a study of T-cell reconstitution after alpha-beta-depleted transplantation in children. Overall study findings and caveats: Several hundred rapidly expanded clones from non-depleted graft cells reportedly supplied alpha-beta T cells about two months post-transplant. The main origin of T-cell counts and diversity one year after transplant was newly produced T cells.

Unique molecular identifiers were used in preparing the TCRbeta library. TCRdb redid the calling of the PCR reads with MiXCR, one entry per CDR3 protein. Of 200,000 to 300,000 distinct CDR3 sequences in the sample, roughly 8% were seen once. This clonotype was detected many times. Its antigen remains unidentified. CDR3 length: 16 amino acids. V lost 0 bases, J lost 5 bases, and 15 bases lay in between. Sequencing was performed on PBMCs, mostly from graft donor cells, taken 180 days after TCRalphabeta/CD19-depleted stem cell transplant. This TCR derives from a male patient aged 5 to 17 who had a stem cell transplant for acute lymphoblastic leukemia, so the T cells may come from the graft donor. This chain connects TRBV12-3 or TRBV12-4 to TRBJ2-3; D is possibly TRBD1 or TRBD2 (7 bases each). This chain's CDR3 is CASSLAGRGRLDTQYF. The CDR3 DNA reads TGTGCCAGCAGTTTAGCGGGGAGGGGGCGGTTAGATACGCAGTATTTT.